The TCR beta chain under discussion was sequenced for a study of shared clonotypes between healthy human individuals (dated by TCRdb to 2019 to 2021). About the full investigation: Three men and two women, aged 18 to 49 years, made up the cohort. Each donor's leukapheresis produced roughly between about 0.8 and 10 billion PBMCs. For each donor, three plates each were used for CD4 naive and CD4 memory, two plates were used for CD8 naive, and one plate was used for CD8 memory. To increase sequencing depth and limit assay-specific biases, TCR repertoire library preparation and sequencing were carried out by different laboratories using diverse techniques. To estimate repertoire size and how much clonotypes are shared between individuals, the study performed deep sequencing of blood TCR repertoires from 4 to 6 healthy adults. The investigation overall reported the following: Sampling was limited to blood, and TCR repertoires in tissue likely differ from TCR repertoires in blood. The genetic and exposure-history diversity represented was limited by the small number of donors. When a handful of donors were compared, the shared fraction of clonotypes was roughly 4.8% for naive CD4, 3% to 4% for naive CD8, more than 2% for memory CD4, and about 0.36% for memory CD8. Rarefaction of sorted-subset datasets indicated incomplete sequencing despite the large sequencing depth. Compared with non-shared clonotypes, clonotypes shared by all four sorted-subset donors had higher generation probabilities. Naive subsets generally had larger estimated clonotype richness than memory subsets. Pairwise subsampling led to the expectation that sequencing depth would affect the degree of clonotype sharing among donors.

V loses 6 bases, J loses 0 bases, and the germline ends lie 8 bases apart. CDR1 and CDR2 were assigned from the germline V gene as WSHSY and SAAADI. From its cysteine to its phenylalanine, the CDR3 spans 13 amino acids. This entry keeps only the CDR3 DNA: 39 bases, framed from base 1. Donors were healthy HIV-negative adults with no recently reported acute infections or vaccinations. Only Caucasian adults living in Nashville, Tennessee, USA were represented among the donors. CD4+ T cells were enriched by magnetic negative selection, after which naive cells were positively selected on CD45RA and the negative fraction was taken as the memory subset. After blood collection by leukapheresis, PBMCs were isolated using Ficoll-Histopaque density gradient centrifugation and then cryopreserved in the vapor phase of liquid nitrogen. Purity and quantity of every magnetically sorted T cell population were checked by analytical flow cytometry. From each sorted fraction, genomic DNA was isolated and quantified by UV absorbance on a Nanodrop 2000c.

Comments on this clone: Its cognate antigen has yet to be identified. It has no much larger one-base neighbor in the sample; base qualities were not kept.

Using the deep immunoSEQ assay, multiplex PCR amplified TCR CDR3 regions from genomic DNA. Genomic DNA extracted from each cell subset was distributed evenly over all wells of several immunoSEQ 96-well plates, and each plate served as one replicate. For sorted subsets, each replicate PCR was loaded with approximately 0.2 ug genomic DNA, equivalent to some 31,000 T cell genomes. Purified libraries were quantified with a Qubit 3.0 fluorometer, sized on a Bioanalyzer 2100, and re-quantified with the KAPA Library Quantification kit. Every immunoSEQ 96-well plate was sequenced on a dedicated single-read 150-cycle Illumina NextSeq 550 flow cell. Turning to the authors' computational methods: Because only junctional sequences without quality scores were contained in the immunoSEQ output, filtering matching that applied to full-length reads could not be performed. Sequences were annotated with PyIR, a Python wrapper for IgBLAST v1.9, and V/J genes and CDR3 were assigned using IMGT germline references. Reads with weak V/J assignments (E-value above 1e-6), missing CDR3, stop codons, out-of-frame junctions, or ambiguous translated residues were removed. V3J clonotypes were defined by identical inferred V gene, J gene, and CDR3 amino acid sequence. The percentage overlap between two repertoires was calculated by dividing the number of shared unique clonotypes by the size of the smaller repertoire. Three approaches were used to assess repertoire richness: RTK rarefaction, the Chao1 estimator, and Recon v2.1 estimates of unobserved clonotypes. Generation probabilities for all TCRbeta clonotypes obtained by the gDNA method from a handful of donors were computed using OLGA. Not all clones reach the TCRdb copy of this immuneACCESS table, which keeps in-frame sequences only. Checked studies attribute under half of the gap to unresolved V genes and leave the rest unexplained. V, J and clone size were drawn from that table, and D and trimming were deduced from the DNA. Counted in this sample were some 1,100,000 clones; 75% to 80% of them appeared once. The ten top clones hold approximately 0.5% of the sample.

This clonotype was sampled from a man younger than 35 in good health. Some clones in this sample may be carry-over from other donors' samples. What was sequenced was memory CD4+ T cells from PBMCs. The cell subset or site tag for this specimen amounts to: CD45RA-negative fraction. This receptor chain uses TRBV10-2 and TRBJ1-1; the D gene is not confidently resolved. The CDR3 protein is CASSPVMNTEAFF. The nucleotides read TGCGCCAGCAGCCCCGTGATGAACACTGAAGCTTTCTTT.